This TCR beta chain was documented in a study of blood T cell repertoires in COVID-19. Overall study: Sites across the United States, Italy and Spain contributed samples from acute and convalescent COVID-19.

Grouping used clinical history reported by participants in a survey and questionnaire. CDR1 and CDR2 (germline): SGHTA, FQGNSA. The CDR3 sequence is 13 residues long. The V gene end was trimmed by 3 bases and the J gene end by 4 bases; junction bases not matched to a gene: 0. How the authors handled the data: Estimation of nucleated cell counts relied on the amplification of reference gene primers. Generated by immunoSEQ multiplex PCR, the TCRdb table keeps only in-frame clones and is missing some. For V, J and clone size, that table is used; D and trimming come from the DNA. Among under 300,000 clones listed, roughly nine tenths were seen once.

Sequenced: PBMCs or T cells enriched from blood (not recorded which). V usage is TRBV7-2 and J usage is TRBJ1-2, with TRBD1 matching over 9 bases. This TCR was sampled from a woman aged 25-40 years with acute COVID-19. Here the CDR3 reads CASSLTGGYGYTF. CDR3 in DNA: TGTGCCAGCAGCTTGACAGGGGGCTATGGCTACACCTTC.